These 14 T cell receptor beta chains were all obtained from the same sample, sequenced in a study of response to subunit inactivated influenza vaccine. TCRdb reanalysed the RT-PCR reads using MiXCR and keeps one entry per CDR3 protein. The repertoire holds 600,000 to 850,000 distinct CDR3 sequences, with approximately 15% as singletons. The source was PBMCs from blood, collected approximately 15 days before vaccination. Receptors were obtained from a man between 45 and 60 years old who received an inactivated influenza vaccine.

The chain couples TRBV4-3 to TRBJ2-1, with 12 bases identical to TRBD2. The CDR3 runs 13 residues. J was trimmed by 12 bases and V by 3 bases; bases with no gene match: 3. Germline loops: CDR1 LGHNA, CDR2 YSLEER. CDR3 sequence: CASSHGLAGPQFF. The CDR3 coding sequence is TGCGCCAGCAGCCACGGACTAGCGGGACCGCAGTTCTTC.

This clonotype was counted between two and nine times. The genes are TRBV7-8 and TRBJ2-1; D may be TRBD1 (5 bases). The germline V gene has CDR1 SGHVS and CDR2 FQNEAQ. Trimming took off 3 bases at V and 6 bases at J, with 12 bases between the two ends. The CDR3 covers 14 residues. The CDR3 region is CASSFARQLNEQFF. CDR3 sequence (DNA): TGTGCCAGCAGCTTCGCCCGACAGCTCAATGAGCAGTTCTTC.

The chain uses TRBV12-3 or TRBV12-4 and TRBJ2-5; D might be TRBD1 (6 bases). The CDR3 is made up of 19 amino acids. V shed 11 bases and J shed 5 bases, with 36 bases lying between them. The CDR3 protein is CALCLDRQVRLSVAETQYF. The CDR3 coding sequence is TGTGCCCTCTGTTTAGACAGGCAGGTCCGCCTGTCAGTAGCGGAGACCCAGTACTTC.

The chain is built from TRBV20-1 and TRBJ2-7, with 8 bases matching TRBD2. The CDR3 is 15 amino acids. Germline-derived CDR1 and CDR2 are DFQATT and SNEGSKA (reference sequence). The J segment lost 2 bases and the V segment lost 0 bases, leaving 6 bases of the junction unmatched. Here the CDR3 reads CSARDLSGRTYEQYF. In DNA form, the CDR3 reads TGCAGTGCTAGAGATCTGAGCGGGAGAACCTACGAGCAGTACTTC.

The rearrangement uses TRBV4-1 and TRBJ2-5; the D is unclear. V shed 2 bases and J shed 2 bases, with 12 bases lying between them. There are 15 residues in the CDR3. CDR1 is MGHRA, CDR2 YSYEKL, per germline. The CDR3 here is CASSQSLTYQETQYF. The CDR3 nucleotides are TGCGCCAGCAGCCAATCTTTAACATATCAAGAGACCCAGTACTTC.

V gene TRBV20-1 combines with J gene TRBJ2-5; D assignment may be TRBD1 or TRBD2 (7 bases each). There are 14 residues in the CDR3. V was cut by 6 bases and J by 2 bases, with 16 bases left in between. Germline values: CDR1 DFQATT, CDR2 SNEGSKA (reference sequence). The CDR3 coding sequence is TGCAGTGCAACCGGGACAGCGGGACAAGAGACCCAGTACTTC. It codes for CSATGTAGQETQYF.

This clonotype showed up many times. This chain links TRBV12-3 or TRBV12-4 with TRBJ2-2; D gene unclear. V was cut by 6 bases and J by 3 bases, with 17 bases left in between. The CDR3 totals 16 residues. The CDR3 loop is CASSPMGWQDTGELFF. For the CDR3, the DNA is TGTGCCAGCAGCCCCATGGGGTGGCAGGACACCGGGGAGCTGTTTTTT.

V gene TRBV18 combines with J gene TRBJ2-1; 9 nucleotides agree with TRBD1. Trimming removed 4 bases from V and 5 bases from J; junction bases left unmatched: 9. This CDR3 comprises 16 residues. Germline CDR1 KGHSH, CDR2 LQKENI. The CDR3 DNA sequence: TGTGCCAGCTCACTACGACAGGGGGAGACGCACAATGAGCAGTTCTTC. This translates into CASSLRQGETHNEQFF.

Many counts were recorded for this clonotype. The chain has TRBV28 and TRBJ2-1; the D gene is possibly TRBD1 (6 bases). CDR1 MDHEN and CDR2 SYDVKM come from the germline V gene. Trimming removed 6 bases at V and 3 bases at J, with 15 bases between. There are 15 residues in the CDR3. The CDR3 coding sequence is TGTGCCAGCAGGATACTCGGGACAAACTACAATGAGCAGTTCTTC. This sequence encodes CASRILGTNYNEQFF.

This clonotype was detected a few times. This CDR3 reads CASSQDGRGGSYEQYF. The CDR3 bases are TGCGCCAGCAGCCAAGATGGGAGAGGCGGTTCCTACGAGCAGTACTTC. The rearrangement uses TRBV4-3 and TRBJ2-7; perhaps TRBD2 as D (5 bases). CDR1 is LGHNA and CDR2 is YSLEER in the germline V gene. V lost 0 bases to trimming and J lost 1 base, with 13 bases between them. This CDR3 spans 16 amino acids.

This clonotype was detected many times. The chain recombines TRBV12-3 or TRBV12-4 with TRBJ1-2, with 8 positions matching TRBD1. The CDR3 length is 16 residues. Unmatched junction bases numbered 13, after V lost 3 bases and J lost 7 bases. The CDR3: CASSLTGQAGSGGYTF. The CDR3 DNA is TGTGCCAGCAGTTTGACGGGACAGGCAGGGAGTGGTGGCTACACCTTC.

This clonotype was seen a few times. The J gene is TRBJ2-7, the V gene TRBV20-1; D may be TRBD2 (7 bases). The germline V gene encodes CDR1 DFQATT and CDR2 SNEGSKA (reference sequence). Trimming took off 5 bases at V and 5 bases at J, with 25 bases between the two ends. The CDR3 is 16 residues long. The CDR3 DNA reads TGCAGTGCTCACCCGGGTGGGGGGGCAGGGATGGACGAGCAGTACTTC. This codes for CSAHPGGGAGMDEQYF.

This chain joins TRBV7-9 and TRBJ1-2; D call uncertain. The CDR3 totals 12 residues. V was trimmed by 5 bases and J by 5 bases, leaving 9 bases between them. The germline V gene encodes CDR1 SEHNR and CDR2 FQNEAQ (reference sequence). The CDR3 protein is CASSRQEYGYTF. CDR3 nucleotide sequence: TGTGCCAGCAGCCGCCAGGAATATGGCTACACCTTC.

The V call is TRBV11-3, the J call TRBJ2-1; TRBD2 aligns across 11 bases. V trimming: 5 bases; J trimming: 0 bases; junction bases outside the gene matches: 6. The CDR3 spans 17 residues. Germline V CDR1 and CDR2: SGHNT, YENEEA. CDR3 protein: CASSPGGLAGSYNEQFF. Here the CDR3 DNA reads TGTGCCAGCAGCCCCGGTGGACTAGCGGGCTCCTACAATGAGCAGTTCTTC.